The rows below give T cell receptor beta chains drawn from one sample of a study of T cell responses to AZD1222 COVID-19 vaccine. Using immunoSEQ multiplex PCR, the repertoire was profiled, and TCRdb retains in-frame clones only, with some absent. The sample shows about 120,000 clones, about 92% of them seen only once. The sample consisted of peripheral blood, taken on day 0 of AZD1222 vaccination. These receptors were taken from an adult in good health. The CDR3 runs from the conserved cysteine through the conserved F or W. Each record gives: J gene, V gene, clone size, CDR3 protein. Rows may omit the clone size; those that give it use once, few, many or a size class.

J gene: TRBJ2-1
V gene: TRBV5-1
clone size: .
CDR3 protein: CASSLLTSGSGDEQFF

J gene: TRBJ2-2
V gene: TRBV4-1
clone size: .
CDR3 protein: CASSQATTSRQANTGELFF

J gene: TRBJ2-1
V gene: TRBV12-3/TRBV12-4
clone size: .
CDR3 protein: CASSLGGNEQFF

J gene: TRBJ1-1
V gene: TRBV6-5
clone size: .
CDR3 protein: CASSQGRNTEAFF

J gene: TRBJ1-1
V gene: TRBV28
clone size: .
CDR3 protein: CASSDSVNTEAFF

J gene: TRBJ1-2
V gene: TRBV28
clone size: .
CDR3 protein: CASSLPGGGGGYGYTF

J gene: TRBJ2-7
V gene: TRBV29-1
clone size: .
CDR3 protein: CSVELVWGSYEQYF

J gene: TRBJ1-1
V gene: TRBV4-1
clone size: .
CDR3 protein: CASRGGLAEAFF

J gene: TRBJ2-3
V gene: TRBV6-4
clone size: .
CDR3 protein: CANRLGIRVAPTDTQYF

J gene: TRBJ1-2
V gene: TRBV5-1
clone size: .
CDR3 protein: CASSLWRQGDCGYGYTF

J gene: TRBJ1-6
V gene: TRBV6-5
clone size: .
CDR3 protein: CASSYDWSSNSPLHF

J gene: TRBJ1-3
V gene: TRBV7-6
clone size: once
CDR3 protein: CASSRNTIYF

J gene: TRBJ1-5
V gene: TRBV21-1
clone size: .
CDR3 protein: CASSKGGTGGLSNQPQHF

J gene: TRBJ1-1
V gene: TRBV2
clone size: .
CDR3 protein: CASSEQGNLGAFF

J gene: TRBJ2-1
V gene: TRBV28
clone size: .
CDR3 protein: CASSHRGYNEQFF

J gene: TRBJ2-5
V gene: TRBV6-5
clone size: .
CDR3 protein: CASNKRGYGETQYF

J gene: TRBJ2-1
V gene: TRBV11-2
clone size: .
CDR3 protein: CASSLGYRSSYNEQFF

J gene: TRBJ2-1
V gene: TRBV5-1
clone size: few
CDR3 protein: CASSSQGNEQFF

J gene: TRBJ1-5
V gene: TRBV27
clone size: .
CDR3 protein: CASSYRGNQPQHF

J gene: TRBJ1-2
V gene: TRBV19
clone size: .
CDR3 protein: CASTQDYGYTF

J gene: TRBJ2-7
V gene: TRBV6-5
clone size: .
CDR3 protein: CATKRDRGSYEQYF

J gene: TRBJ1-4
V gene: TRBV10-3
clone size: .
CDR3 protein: CAIGEGDNEKLFF

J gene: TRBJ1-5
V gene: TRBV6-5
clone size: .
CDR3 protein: CASSYSRQNQPQHF

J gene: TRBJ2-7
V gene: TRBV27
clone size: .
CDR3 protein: CASRSIGRAYEQYF

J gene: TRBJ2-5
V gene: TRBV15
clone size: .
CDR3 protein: CATSRDFPSGQETQYF

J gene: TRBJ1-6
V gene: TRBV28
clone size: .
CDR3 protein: CASSPTGLGSPLHF

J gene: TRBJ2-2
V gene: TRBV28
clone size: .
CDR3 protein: CASSWTVGTANTGELFF

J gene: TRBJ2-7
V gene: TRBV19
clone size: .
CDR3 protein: CASSMTGGPGSYEQYF

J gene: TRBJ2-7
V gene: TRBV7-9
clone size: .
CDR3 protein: CASSSNRDTAAYEQYF

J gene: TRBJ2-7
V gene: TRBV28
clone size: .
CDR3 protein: CAVSGIGYEQYF

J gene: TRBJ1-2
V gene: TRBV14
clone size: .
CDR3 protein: CASSPRTTWYGYTF

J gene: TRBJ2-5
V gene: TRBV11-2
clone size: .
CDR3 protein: CASSLVQFPQYF

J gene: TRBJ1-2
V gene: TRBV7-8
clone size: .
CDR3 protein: CASSLWVRGYNYGYTF

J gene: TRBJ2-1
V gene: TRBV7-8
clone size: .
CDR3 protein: CASSQGRLSYNEQFF

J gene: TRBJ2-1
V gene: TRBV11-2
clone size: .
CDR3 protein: CASTNWRGQTEQFF

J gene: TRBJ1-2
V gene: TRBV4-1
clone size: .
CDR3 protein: CASSQKTQGGYTF

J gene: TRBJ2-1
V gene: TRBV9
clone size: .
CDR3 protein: CASSPEGFTFGEQFF

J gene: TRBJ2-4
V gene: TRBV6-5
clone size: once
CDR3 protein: CASYGGVAKNIQYF

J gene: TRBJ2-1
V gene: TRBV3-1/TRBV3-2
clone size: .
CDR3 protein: CASSHKGGGNEQFF

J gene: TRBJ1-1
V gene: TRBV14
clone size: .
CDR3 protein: CASSPILTGCWAFF

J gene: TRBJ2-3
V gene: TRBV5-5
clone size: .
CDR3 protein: CASSFVADPDTQYF

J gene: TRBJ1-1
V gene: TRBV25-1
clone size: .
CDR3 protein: CASTRGLNTEAFF

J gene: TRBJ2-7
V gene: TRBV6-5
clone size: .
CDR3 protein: CASSYSGGDAYEQYF

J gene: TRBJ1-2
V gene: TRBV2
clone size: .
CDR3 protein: CASSVNRGFGGYTF

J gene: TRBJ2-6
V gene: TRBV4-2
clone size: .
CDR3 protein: CASSQESEAGANVLTF

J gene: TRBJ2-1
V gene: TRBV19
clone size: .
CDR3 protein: CASSIGSNEQFF

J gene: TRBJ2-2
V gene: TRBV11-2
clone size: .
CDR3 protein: CASSFLSGELFF

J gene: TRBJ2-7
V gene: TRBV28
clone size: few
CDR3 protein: CASSSLEYEQYF

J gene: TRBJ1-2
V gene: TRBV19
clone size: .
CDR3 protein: CASTRSHGGGYGYTF

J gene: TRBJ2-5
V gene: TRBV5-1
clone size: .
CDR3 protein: CASSPRTGGRETQYF

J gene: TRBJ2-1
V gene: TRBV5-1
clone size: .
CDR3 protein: CASSLGDLRNEQFF

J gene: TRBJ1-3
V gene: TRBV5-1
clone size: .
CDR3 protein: CASSLAAGNTIYF

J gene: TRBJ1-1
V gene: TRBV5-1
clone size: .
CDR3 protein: CASSLEGEAFF